The clone carrying this T cell receptor beta chain has more than one count but fewer than ten. This sample stems from a study of response to subunit inactivated influenza vaccine. Germline CDR1 DFQATT, CDR2 SNEGSKA (reference sequence). The CDR3 covers 13 residues. Each CDR3 protein is one row after TCRdb ran MiXCR on the RT-PCR reads. The sample records roughly 550,000 distinct CDR3 sequences, roughly 23% being singletons. This sample also belongs to another study, concerning T cells expressing NK-cell markers. That work states: Making the TCR beta cDNA relied on 5'RACE template switching with UMIs.

The TCR sequence derives from a man in his fifties or sixties who received an inactivated influenza vaccine. The V and J genes are TRBV20-1 and TRBJ2-3; D is unclear. This specimen consisted of CD4+ T cells sorted from PBMCs, obtained 11 to 12 days after vaccination. The DNA for the CDR3 is TGCAGCCCCAATGACTGGAGCACAGATACGCAGTATTTT. As protein: CSPNDWSTDTQYF.